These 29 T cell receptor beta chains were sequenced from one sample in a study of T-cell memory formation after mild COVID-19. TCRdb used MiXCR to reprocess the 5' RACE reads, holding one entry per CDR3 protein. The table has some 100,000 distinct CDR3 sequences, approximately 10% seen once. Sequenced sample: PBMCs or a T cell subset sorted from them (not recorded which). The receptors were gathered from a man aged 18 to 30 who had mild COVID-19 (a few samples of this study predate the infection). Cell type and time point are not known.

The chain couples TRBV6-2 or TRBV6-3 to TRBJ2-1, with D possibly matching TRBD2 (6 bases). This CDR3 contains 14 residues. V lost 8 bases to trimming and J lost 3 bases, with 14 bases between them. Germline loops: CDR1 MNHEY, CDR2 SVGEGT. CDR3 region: CASGLGGRYNEQFF. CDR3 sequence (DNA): TGTGCCAGCGGACTCGGGGGTCGCTACAATGAGCAGTTCTTC.

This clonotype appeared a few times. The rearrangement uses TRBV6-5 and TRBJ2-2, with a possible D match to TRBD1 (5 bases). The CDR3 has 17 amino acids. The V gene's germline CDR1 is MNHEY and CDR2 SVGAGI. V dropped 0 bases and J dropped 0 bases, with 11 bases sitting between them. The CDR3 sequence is CASSYSMGQTNTGELFF. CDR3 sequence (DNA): TGTGCCAGCAGTTACTCGATGGGGCAGACGAACACCGGGGAGCTGTTTTTT.

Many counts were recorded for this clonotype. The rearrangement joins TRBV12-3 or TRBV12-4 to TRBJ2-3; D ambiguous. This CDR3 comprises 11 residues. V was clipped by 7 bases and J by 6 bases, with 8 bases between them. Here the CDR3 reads CASTEFDTQYF. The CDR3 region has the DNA TGTGCCAGCACCGAATTTGATACGCAGTATTTT.

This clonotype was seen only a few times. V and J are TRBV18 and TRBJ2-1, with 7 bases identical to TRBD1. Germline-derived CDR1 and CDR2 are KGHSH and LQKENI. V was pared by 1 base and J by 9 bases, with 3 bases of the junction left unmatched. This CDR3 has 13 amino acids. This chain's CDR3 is CASSPLAGGEQFF. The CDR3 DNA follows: TGTGCCAGCTCACCACTGGCAGGGGGTGAGCAGTTCTTC.

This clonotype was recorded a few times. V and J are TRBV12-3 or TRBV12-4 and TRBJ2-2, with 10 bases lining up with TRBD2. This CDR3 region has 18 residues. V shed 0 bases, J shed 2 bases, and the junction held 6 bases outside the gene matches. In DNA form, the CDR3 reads TGTGCCAGCAGTTTAGCGCCCAGCGGGGGGGTAAACACCGGGGAGCTGTTTTTT. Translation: CASSLAPSGGVNTGELFF.

CDR3: CASSPQGAKTQYF. The CDR3 DNA sequence: TGTGCCAGCAGCCCTCAGGGGGCTAAGACCCAGTACTTC. V and J are TRBV7-9 and TRBJ2-5, with TRBD1 identical over 8 bases. This CDR3 region has 13 residues. J gave up 6 bases and V 5 bases, and 5 bases lay outside the gene matches. Per germline, CDR1 SEHNR and CDR2 FQNEAQ (reference sequence).

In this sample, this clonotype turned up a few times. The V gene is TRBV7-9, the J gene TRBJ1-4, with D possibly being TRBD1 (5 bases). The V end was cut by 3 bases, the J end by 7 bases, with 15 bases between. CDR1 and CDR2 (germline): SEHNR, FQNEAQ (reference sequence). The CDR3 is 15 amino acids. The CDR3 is CASSFGQGIGEKLFF. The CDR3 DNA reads TGTGCCAGCAGCTTTGGTCAGGGAATAGGTGAAAAACTGTTTTTT.

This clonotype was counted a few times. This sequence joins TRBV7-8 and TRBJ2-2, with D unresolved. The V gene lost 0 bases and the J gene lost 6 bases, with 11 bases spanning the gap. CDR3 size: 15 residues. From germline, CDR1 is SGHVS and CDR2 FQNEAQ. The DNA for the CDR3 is TGTGCCAGCAGCTTAGCGGGCCTCCACGCCGGGGAGCTGTTTTTT. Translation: CASSLAGLHAGELFF.

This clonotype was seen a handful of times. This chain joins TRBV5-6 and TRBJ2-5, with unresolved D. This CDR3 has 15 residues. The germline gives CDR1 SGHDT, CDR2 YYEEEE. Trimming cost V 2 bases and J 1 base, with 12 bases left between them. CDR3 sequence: CASSFGWRTQETQYF. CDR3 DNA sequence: TGTGCCAGCAGCTTCGGTTGGCGGACCCAAGAGACCCAGTACTTC.

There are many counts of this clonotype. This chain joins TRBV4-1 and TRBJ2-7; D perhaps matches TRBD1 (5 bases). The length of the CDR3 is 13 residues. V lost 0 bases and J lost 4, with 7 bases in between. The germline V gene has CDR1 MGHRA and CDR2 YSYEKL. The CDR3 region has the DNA TGCGCCAGCAGCCAAGAAACAGGATACGAGCAGTACTTC. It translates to CASSQETGYEQYF.

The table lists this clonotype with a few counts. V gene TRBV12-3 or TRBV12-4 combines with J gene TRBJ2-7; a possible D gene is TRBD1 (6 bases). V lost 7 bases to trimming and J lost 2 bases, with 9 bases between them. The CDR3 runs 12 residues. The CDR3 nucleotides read TGTGCCAGCACCCGGACAGCCTACGAGCAGTACTTC. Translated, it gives CASTRTAYEQYF.

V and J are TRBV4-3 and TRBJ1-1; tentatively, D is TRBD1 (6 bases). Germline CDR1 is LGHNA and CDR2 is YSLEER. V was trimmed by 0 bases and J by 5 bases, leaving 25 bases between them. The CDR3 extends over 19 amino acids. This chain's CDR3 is CASSQDHQEQGALGTEAFF. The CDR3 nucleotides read TGCGCCAGCAGCCAAGATCACCAGGAACAGGGAGCGTTGGGGACTGAAGCTTTCTTT.

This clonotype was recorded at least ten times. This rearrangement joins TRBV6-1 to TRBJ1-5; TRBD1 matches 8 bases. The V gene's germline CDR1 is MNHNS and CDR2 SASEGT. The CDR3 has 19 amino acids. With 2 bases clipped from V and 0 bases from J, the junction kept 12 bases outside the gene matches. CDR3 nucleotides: TGTGCCAGCAGTGAACCCGACAGGGGACAACTCTATAGCAATCAGCCCCAGCATTTT. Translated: CASSEPDRGQLYSNQPQHF.

The CDR3 sequence is CASRYRDRDSYTF. The CDR3 coding sequence is TGTGCCAGCAGGTACCGGGACAGGGACAGCTACACCTTC. The chain employs TRBV25-1 and TRBJ1-2; TRBD1 agrees at 9 bases. The germline V gene has CDR1 MGHDK and CDR2 SYGVNS. V shed 6 bases, J shed 9 bases, and the junction held 8 bases outside the gene matches. CDR3 length: 13 amino acids.

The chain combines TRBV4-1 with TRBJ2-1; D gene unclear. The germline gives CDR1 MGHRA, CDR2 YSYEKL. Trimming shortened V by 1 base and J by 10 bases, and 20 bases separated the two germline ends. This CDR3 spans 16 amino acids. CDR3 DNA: TGCGCCAGCAGCCAAGTGGACCGCGCGACCTTTATGGAGCAGTTCTTC. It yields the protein CASSQVDRATFMEQFF.

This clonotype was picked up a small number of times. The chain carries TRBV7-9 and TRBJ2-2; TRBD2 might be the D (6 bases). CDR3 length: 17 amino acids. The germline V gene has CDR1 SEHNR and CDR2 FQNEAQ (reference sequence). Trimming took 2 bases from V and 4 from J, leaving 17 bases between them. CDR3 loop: CASSLRFRGTFTGELFF. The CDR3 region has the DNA TGTGCCAGCAGCTTAAGGTTTCGGGGGACCTTCACCGGGGAGCTGTTTTTT.

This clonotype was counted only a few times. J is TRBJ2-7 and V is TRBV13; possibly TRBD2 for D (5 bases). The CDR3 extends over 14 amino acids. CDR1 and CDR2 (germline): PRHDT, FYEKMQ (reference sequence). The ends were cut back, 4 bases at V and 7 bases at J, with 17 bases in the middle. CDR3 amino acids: CASSSGSSLVEQYF. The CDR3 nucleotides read TGTGCCAGCAGCTCGGGGTCCTCCCTCGTAGAGCAGTACTTC.

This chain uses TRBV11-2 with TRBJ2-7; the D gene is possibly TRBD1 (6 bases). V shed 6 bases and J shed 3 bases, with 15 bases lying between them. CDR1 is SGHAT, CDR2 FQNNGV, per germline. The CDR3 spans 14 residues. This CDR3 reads CASSRTGTSYEQYV. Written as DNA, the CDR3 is TGTGCCAGCAGTCGGACCGGGACAAGCTACGAGCAGTACGTC.

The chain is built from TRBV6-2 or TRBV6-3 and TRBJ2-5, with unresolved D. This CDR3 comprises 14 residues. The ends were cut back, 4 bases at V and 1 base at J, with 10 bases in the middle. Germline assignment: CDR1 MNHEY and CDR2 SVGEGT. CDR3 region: CASSFRRPQETQYF. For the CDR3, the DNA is TGTGCCAGCAGTTTTCGACGGCCCCAAGAGACCCAGTACTTC.

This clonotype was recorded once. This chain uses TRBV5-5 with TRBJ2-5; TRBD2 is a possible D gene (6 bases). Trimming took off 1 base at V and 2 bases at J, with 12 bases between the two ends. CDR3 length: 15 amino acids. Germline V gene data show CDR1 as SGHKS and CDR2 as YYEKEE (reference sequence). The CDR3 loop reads CASSLNSGPQETQYF. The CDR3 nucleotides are TGTGCCAGCAGCTTGAATAGCGGACCGCAAGAGACCCAGTACTTC.

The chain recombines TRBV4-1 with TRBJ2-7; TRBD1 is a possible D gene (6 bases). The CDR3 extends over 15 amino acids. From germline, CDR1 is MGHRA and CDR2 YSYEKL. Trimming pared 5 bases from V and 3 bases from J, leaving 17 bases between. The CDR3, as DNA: TGCGCCAGCAGCGGGGGCGCGGGTGCGGGCTACGAGCAGTACTTC. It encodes CASSGGAGAGYEQYF.

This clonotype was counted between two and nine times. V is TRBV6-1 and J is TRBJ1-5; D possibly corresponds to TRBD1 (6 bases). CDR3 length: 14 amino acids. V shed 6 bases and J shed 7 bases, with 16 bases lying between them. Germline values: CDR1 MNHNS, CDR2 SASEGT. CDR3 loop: CASSYGGAGQPQHF. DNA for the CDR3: TGTGCCAGCAGCTACGGGGGGGCAGGACAGCCCCAGCATTTT.

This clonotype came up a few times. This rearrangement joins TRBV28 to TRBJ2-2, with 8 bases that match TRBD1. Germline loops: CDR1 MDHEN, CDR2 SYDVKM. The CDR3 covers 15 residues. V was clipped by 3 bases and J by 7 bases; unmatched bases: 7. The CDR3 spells CASSLVDRDVGELFF. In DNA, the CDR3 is TGTGCCAGCAGTTTGGTGGACAGGGATGTCGGGGAGCTGTTTTTT.

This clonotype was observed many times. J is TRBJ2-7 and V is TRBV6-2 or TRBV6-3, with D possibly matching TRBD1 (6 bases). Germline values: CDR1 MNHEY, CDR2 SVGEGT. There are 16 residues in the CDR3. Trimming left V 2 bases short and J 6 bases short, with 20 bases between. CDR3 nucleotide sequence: TGTGCCAGCAGTTACCCTTTTCGACAGGATAGGACCGAGCAGTACTTC. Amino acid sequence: CASSYPFRQDRTEQYF.

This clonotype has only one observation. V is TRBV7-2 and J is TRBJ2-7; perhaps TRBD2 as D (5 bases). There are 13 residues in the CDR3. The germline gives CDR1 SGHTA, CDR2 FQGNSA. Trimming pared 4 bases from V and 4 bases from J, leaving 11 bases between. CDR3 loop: CASSSGRDYEQYF. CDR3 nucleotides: TGTGCCAGCAGCTCAGGACGGGATTACGAGCAGTACTTC.

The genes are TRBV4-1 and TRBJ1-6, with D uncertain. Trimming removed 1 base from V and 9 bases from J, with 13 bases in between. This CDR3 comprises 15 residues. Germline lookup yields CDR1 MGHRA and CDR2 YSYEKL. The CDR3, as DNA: TGCGCCAGCAGCCAAGGGTTTGGGAATTCTTCACCCCTCCACTTT. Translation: CASSQGFGNSSPLHF.

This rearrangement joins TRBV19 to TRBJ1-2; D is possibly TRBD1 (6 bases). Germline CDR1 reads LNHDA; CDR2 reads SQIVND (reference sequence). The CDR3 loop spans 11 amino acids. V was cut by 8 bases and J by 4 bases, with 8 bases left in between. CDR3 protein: CASSTGYGYTF. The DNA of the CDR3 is TGTGCCAGTTCGACAGGCTATGGCTACACCTTC.

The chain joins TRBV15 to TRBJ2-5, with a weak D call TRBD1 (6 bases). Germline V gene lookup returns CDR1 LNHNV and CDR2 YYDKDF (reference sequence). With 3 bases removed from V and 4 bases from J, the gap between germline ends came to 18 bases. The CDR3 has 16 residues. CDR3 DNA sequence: TGTGCCACCAGCAGCGGAGCAGGGGCCGTGGGAGAGACCCAGTACTTC. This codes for CATSSGAGAVGETQYF.

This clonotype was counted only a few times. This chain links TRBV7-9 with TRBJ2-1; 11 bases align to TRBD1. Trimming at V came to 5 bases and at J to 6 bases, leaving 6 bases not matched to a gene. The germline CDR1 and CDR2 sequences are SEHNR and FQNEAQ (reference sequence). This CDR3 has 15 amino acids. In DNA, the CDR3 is TGTGCCAGCAGCCTCGGACAGGGGGCCTCCAATGAGCAGTTCTTC. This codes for CASSLGQGASNEQFF.